The 30 T cell receptor beta chains below come from one sample, sequenced in a study of T-cell reconstitution after alpha-beta-depleted transplantation in children. The TCRbeta library was prepared with unique molecular identifiers. TCRdb redid the calling of the PCR reads with MiXCR, one entry per CDR3 protein. The sample contains almost 600,000 distinct CDR3 sequences, roughly 30% of which appear only once. The material sequenced was PBMCs, taken before TCRalphabeta/CD19-depleted stem cell transplant. These receptor sequences come from a boy less than two years old with Wiskott-Aldrich syndrome, due to receive a stem cell transplant.

This clonotype occurred a few times. This chain links TRBV7-2 with TRBJ2-4; TRBD1 might be the D (5 bases). Between the trimmed V and J ends, which lost 1 base and 4 bases, there was a span of 11 bases. The germline V gene has CDR1 SGHTA and CDR2 FQGNSA. CDR3 size: 15 residues. CDR3 amino acids: CASSLEGQGKNIQYF. CDR3 bases: TGTGCCAGCAGCTTAGAGGGTCAGGGAAAAAACATTCAGTACTTC. The whole variable domain, remainder taken from reference TRBV7-2 and TRBJ2-4, is GAGVSQSPSNKVTEKGKDVELRCDPISGHTALYWYRQSLGQGLEFLIYFQGNSAPDKSGLPSDRFSAERTGGSVSTLTIQRTQQEDSAVYLCASSLEGQGKNIQYFGAGTRLSVL.

V usage is TRBV29-1 and J usage is TRBJ2-5; TRBD1 or TRBD2 may be the D gene (6 bases each). Trimming took off 6 bases at V and 5 bases at J, with 10 bases between the two ends. The CDR3 runs 11 residues. Germline CDR1 SQVTM, CDR2 ANQGSEA. The CDR3 DNA sequence: TGCAGCGTCCGGAGGGGGGAGACCCAGTACTTC. It encodes CSVRRGETQYF.

V and J are TRBV6-1 and TRBJ2-4, with D uncertain. CDR1 is MNHNS and CDR2 is SASEGT in the germline V gene. The V end lost 6 bases, the J end lost 1 base, and 10 bases lay between the germline ends. This CDR3 has 14 residues. CDR3 nucleotide sequence: TGTGCCAGCAGGCTCGGAGATGCCAAAAACATTCAGTACTTC. This gives the protein CASRLGDAKNIQYF.

This clonotype was picked up a small number of times. This chain links TRBV10-3 with TRBJ2-7, with 8 bases fitting TRBD2. The junction had 8 bases not matched to a gene; V was cut back by 6 bases and J by 4 bases. The V gene's germline CDR1 is ENHRY and CDR2 SYGVKD. The CDR3 covers 14 residues. The CDR3 region has the DNA TGTGCCATCAGCCAGACTAGCGTTCGGTACGAGCAGTACTTC. Translation gives CAISQTSVRYEQYF.

This clonotype has only a few counts. The chain carries TRBV10-1 and TRBJ2-3, with 11 nucleotides matching TRBD2. After removal of 2 bases from V and 4 bases from J, the junction contained 2 bases not matched to a gene. CDR1 WNHNN and CDR2 SYGVQD come from the germline V gene (reference sequence). This CDR3 has 15 residues. CDR3 coding DNA: TGCGCCAGCAGTGAGGGACTAGCGGGCCCAGATACGCAGTATTTT. Residues: CASSEGLAGPDTQYF.

The chain uses TRBV10-3 and TRBJ2-7; 13 nucleotides line up with TRBD2. J lost 3 bases, V lost 11 bases, and 4 bases had no gene match. This CDR3 is 13 amino acids long. Germline CDR1 and CDR2: ENHRY and SYGVKD. The CDR3 DNA follows: TGTGCCTCCGGACTAGCGGGAGACTACGAGCAGTACTTC. This translates into CASGLAGDYEQYF.

This chain joins TRBV12-5 and TRBJ2-7, with 11 bases lining up with TRBD1. The CDR3 is 17 amino acids. The ends lost 6 bases at V and 3 bases at J; junction bases unmatched: 13. Germline CDR1 LGHNT, CDR2 FRNRAP. CDR3 DNA: TGTGCTAGTGGCCTGGACAGGGGGCCACGGCTTCGCTACGAGCAGTACTTC. Its protein is CASGLDRGPRLRYEQYF.

This clonotype was recorded once. V gene TRBV20-1 combines with J gene TRBJ2-1, with 12 bases matching TRBD2. The germline CDR1 and CDR2 sequences are DFQATT and SNEGSKA (reference sequence). With V trimmed by 6 bases and J by 7 bases, 7 bases remained unmatched. This CDR3 contains 14 residues. The CDR3 here is CSAVTSGRWNEQFF. In nucleotides, the CDR3 is TGCAGTGCCGTGACTAGCGGGAGATGGAATGAGCAGTTCTTC.

In this sample, this clonotype turned up once. The chain carries TRBV5-8 and TRBJ2-1; D possibly corresponds to TRBD2 (6 bases). The germline V gene has CDR1 SGHTS and CDR2 YDEGEE. V dropped 5 bases and J dropped 0 bases, with 12 bases sitting between them. The CDR3 totals 15 residues. The CDR3 loop is CASSPRESSYNEQFF. DNA for the CDR3: TGTGCCAGCAGTCCTCGGGAGAGCTCCTACAATGAGCAGTTCTTC.

The V and J genes are TRBV5-5 and TRBJ2-3, with 13 bases identical to TRBD2. Germline V gives CDR1 SGHKS, CDR2 YYEKEE (reference sequence). The CDR3 totals 16 residues. The junction had 4 bases not matched to a gene; V was cut back by 4 bases and J by 2 bases. CDR3 in DNA: TGTGCCAGCAGCAAACTAGCGGGAGGGGACACAGATACGCAGTATTTT. The encoded protein is CASSKLAGGDTDTQYF.

The chain couples TRBV6-1 to TRBJ1-5; D not certain. The length of the CDR3 is 13 residues. The germline CDR1 and CDR2 sequences are MNHNS and SASEGT. The V end lost 7 bases, the J end lost 5 bases, and 12 bases lay between the germline ends. Here the CDR3 DNA reads TGTGCCAGCAAAGATGACCTCTATCAGCCCCAGCATTTT. Translating it yields CASKDDLYQPQHF.

There are a few counts of this clonotype. This chain connects TRBV10-3 to TRBJ2-7, with D unresolved. Germline loops: CDR1 ENHRY, CDR2 SYGVKD. Trimming took 6 bases from V and 3 from J, leaving 12 bases between them. The CDR3 runs to 13 residues. CDR3 in DNA: TGTGCCATCAGGGTAGCTGAAGGCTACGAGCAGTACTTC. The encoded protein is CAIRVAEGYEQYF.

Here the CDR3 reads CATSRDGRSNEKLFF. CDR3 in DNA: TGTGCCACCAGCAGAGATGGACGGTCTAATGAAAAACTGTTTTTT. The chain carries TRBV15 and TRBJ1-4; unclear D gene. V was cut by 0 bases and J by 3 bases, with 8 bases left in between. The CDR3 runs to 15 residues. Germline V gives CDR1 LNHNV, CDR2 YYDKDF (reference sequence).

This clonotype has a handful of counts. This chain links TRBV20-1 with TRBJ1-4; D call uncertain. CDR1 and CDR2 (germline): DFQATT, SNEGSKA (reference sequence). V gave up 2 bases and J gave up 0 bases, with 16 bases separating them. The CDR3 loop spans 17 amino acids. For the CDR3, the DNA is TGCAGTGCTAGAAAGTTCATCGCCAGCGCAACTAATGAAAAACTGTTTTTT. Its translation is CSARKFIASATNEKLFF.

This clonotype was detected only a few times. This sequence joins TRBV13 and TRBJ2-1; D possibly matches TRBD1 or TRBD2 (6 bases each). Germline loops: CDR1 PRHDT, CDR2 FYEKMQ (reference sequence). The V end lost 5 bases, the J end lost 0 bases, and 11 bases lay between the germline ends. The CDR3 has 15 residues. Here the CDR3 reads CASSPGGPSYNEQFF. The CDR3 DNA reads TGTGCCAGCAGCCCCGGGGGCCCCTCCTACAATGAGCAGTTCTTC.

The chain is built from TRBV19 and TRBJ2-7; D is undetermined. V lost 3 bases, J lost 0 bases, and 12 bases lay in between. Germline values: CDR1 LNHDA, CDR2 SQIVND (reference sequence). The CDR3 runs to 15 residues. This CDR3 reads CASSIGPKSSYEQYF. The CDR3 region has the DNA TGTGCCAGTAGTATCGGGCCAAAGAGCTCCTACGAGCAGTACTTC.

This chain links TRBV3-1 with TRBJ1-1, with a tentative D call TRBD1 (6 bases). This CDR3 is built from 16 residues. The V and J ends lost 5 bases and 0 bases respectively, with 16 bases between them. Germline CDR1 LGHDT, CDR2 YNNKEL (reference sequence). The CDR3 sequence: CASSIAGTRLNTEAFF. DNA for the CDR3: TGTGCCAGCAGCATCGCCGGGACACGCTTGAACACTGAAGCTTTCTTT.

In this sample, this clonotype turned up many times. The chain uses TRBV5-1 and TRBJ2-1; D ambiguous. The ends were cut back, 0 bases at V and 3 bases at J, with 4 bases in the middle. The CDR3 sequence is 13 residues long. Germline CDR1 SGHRS, CDR2 YFSETQ. CDR3 residues: CASSLEVYNEQFF. The CDR3 coding sequence is TGCGCCAGCAGCTTGGAGGTCTACAATGAGCAGTTCTTC. Full variable domain (remainder filled in from reference TRBV5-1 and TRBJ2-1): KAGVTQTPRYLIKTRGQQVTLSCSPISGHRSVSWYQQTPGQGLQFLFEYFSETQRNKGNFPGRFSGRQFSNSRSEMNVSTLELGDSALYLCASSLEVYNEQFFGPGTRLTVL.

The chain joins TRBV20-1 to TRBJ1-1; no definite D call. The germline CDR1 and CDR2 sequences are DFQATT and SNEGSKA (reference sequence). V was clipped by 5 bases and J by 0 bases, with 10 bases between them. The CDR3 loop spans 13 amino acids. CDR3 sequence: CSASSLMNTEAFF. The CDR3 DNA is TGCAGTGCTTCCAGCCTAATGAACACTGAAGCTTTCTTT.

This clonotype was detected a few times. The chain joins TRBV10-1 to TRBJ2-4; 9 nucleotides agree with TRBD2. The germline CDR1 and CDR2 sequences are WNHNN and SYGVQD (reference sequence). The CDR3 runs to 11 residues. V lost 7 bases, J lost 14 bases, and 6 bases stayed unmatched. CDR3 amino acids: CASTRTSEEYF. The CDR3 bases are TGCGCCAGCACCCGGACTAGCGAGGAGTACTTC.

This chain connects TRBV2 to TRBJ2-2; the D gene is possibly TRBD2 (5 bases). Germline V lookup: CDR1 SNHLY, CDR2 FYNNEI. The CDR3 spans 13 residues. V was clipped by 2 bases and J by 6 bases, with 7 bases between them. Here the CDR3 reads CASSETRSGELFF. DNA of the CDR3: TGTGCCAGCAGTGAAACTAGGTCCGGGGAGCTGTTTTTT.

This chain joins TRBV20-1 and TRBJ2-7, with unresolved D. V shed 6 bases and J shed 1 base, with 7 bases lying between them. The length of the CDR3 is 11 residues. Germline V gene data show CDR1 as DFQATT and CDR2 as SNEGSKA (reference sequence). For the CDR3, the DNA is TGCAGTGCCGGCAGATCCTACGAGCAGTACTTC. Protein: CSAGRSYEQYF.

The rearrangement uses TRBV11-2 and TRBJ2-1; perhaps TRBD2 as D (6 bases). The CDR3 is 14 residues long. V lost 5 bases and J 3 bases, leaving 11 bases between the germline ends. Germline V CDR1 and CDR2: SGHAT, FQNNGV. CDR3 residues: CASSRAGNYNEQFF. CDR3 DNA sequence: TGTGCCAGCAGCCGAGCGGGCAACTACAATGAGCAGTTCTTC.

J is TRBJ2-1 and V is TRBV5-1; 7 nucleotides align to TRBD1. V lost 0 bases and J lost 3; bases outside the gene matches: 3. The germline CDR1 and CDR2 sequences are SGHRS and YFSETQ. CDR3 size: 15 residues. CDR3 sequence (DNA): TGCGCCAGCAGCTTGGTTCAGGGGGACTACAATGAGCAGTTCTTC. Its protein product is CASSLVQGDYNEQFF.

The rearrangement uses TRBV20-1 and TRBJ2-3; 9 bases line up with TRBD1. After removal of 5 bases from V and 6 bases from J, the junction contained 9 bases not matched to a gene. Per germline, CDR1 DFQATT and CDR2 SNEGSKA (reference sequence). CDR3 length: 14 residues. DNA of the CDR3: TGCAGTGCTTCCCCGACAGGGGGTTTGGATACGCAGTATTTT. Translating it yields CSASPTGGLDTQYF.

The chain uses TRBV28 and TRBJ1-6, with D possibly TRBD1 on 6 matching bases. Germline-derived CDR1 and CDR2 are MDHEN and SYDVKM. With 2 bases removed from V and 12 bases from J, the gap between germline ends came to 17 bases. This CDR3 is 15 amino acids long. The chain's CDR3 is CASSLRGVGPKPLHF. The DNA of the CDR3 is TGTGCCAGCAGTTTAAGGGGGGTGGGCCCGAAACCCCTCCACTTT.

V gene TRBV12-3 or TRBV12-4 combines with J gene TRBJ2-6, with no clear D. V was cut by 8 bases and J by 0 bases, with 14 bases left in between. The CDR3 has 16 residues. CDR3 DNA: TGTGCCAGCGGCCACACGGTGGGCTCTGGGGCCAACGTCCTGACTTTC. This codes for CASGHTVGSGANVLTF.

This chain links TRBV27 with TRBJ2-7; 10 positions match TRBD1. The germline gives CDR1 MNHEY, CDR2 SMNVEV (reference sequence). V was clipped by 4 bases and J by 3 bases; unmatched bases: 9. CDR3 length: 16 residues. In nucleotides, the CDR3 is TGTGCCAGCAGTTCCCGCCGGAGGACAGGGGGCTACGAGCAGTACTTC. This gives the protein CASSSRRRTGGYEQYF.

There are a few counts of this clonotype. CDR3 sequence: CASRGGRDYNEQFF. The DNA of the CDR3 is TGTGCCAGCAGGGGCGGGAGGGACTACAATGAGCAGTTCTTC. J is TRBJ2-1 and V is TRBV12-3 or TRBV12-4, with 9 positions matching TRBD2. The CDR3 runs to 14 residues. Losses at the gene ends were 6 bases for V and 3 bases for J; bases not matched to a gene: 3.

The V call is TRBV15, the J call TRBJ1-2; D is undetermined. Trimming took off 0 bases at V and 8 bases at J, with 13 bases between the two ends. The CDR3 is made up of 14 amino acids. Looked up from germline, CDR1 is LNHNV and CDR2 is YYDKDF (reference sequence). CDR3: CATSRDRGSLGYTF. In DNA, the CDR3 is TGTGCCACCAGCAGAGATAGAGGGTCATTGGGCTACACCTTC. Based on the CDR3 plus reference TRBV15 and TRBJ1-2, the full variable domain is DAMVIQNPRYQVTQFGKPVTLSCSQTLNHNVMYWYQQKSSQAPKLLFHYYDKDFNNEADTPDNFQSRRPNTSFCFLDIRSPGLGDTAMYLCATSRDRGSLGYTFGSGTRLTVV.